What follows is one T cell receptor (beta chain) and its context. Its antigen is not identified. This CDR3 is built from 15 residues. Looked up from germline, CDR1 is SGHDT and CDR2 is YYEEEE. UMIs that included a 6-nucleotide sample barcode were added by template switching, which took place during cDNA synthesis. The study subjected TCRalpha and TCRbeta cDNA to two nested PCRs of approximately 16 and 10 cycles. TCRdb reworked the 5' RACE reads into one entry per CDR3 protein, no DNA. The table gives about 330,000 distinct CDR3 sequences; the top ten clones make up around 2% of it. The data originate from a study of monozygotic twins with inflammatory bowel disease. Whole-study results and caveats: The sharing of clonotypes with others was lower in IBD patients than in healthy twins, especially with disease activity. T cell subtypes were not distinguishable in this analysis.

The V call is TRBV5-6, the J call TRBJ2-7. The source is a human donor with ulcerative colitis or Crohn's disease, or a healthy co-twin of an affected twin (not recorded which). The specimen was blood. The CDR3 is CASSLAGSQNYEQYF.